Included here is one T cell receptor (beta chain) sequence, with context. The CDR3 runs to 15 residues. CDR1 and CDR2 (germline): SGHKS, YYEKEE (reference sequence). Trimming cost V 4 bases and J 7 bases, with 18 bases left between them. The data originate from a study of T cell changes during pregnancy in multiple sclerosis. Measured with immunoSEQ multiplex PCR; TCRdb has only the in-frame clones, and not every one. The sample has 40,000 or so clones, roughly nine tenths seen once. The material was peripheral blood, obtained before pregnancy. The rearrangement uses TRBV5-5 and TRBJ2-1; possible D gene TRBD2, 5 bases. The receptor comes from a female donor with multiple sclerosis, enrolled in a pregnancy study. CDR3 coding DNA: TGTGCCAGCAGCCTGCTTGAGGGCGTCTTGAATGAGCAGTTCTTC. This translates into CASSLLEGVLNEQFF.